This is a list of T cell receptor beta chains from one sample in a study of regulatory T cells in long-lasting Graves disease. TCRdb processed the multiplex PCR reads anew with MiXCR; each CDR3 protein has one entry. The sample lists a few hundred thousand distinct CDR3 sequences, about an eighth occurring once. This sample was shared with a second study, whose subject was T cells in Graves' hyperthyroidism and ophthalmopathy.

This sample comprised peripheral blood mononuclear cells (PBMCs), obtained at new diagnosis, from a patient treated with antithyroid drugs. The source of these receptors is a woman aged 18-30 years with Graves disease. CDR3s include the opening cysteine and the closing phenylalanine or tryptophan. The D gene is left open where the match is weak. Clone size is given for some rows only: seen once, a few or many times, or a class if the clone is expanded.

>-|TRBJ2-7|few|TRBV7-2
TGTGCCAGCTGGGGAGTTGGGGTCGAAGAGGTGTACGAGCAGTACTTC
CASWGVGVEEVYEQYF
>-|TRBJ1-1|-|TRBV7-3
TGTGCCAGCAGCTTAATTCGCATGAACACTGAAGCTTTCTTT
CASSLIRMNTEAFF
>TRBD2|TRBJ2-1|many|TRBV7-8
TGTGCCAGCAGCTTAGGAAGGACTAGTACCTTAATTAAGCAGTTCTTC
CASSLGRTSTLIKQFF
>TRBD1|TRBJ1-1|-|TRBV4-2
TGTGCCAGCAGCCAGGCGGGACAGAGATCTGAAGCTTTCTTT
CASSQAGQRSEAFF
>TRBD2|TRBJ2-1|few|TRBV9
TGTGCCAGCAGCCCTGGGACTACCATTACGCGGTTCTACAATGAGCAGTTCTTC
CASSPGTTITRFYNEQFF
>-|TRBJ1-2|once|TRBV12-3/TRBV12-4
TGTGCCAGCAGTTTCCAGGTTGCCTATGGCTACACCTTC
CASSFQVAYGYTF
>-|TRBJ1-2|many|TRBV15
TGTGCCACCAGCAGAGATCCTAGCGTCGGGCACTATGGCTACACCTTC
CATSRDPSVGHYGYTF
>-|TRBJ2-7|many|TRBV5-1
TGCGCCAGCAGCTTGAATGGATACTACGAGCAGTACTTC
CASSLNGYYEQYF
>-|TRBJ2-7|-|TRBV7-2
TGTGCCAGCTTCCAGTGGGGGGTGAGCTACGAGCAGTACTTC
CASFQWGVSYEQYF
>-|TRBJ1-5|many|TRBV27
TGTGCCAGCAGTTGGGGGAGGAACAATCAGCCCCAGCATTTT
CASSWGRNNQPQHF
>-|TRBJ1-1|few|TRBV2
TGTGCCGCCGTTGGGGGGCGCCGGGGGAAAGCTTTCTTT
CAAVGGRRGKAFF
>-|TRBJ1-6|-|TRBV27
TGTGCCAGCAGTGCATATAATTCACCCCTCCACTTT
CASSAYNSPLHF
>-|TRBJ2-7|once|TRBV19
TGTGCCAGTAGTTGGGGAAACTCCTACGAGCAGTACTTC
CASSWGNSYEQYF
>TRBD2|TRBJ2-5|many|TRBV27
TGTGCCAGCAGTTTGAGTCTAGCGGGCCCCCAAGAGACCCAGTACTTC
CASSLSLAGPQETQYF
>-|TRBJ2-1|many|TRBV12-3/TRBV12-4
TGTGCCAGCAGTTTAGCGAGGGTAGGCGGCAATGAGCAGTTCTTC
CASSLARVGGNEQFF
>TRBD2|TRBJ2-7|many|TRBV20-1
TGCAGTGCTAGAGAGCACACTAGCGGGAGTATGGCCGAGCAGTACTTC
CSAREHTSGSMAEQYF
>TRBD1|TRBJ2-5|many|TRBV24-1
TGTGCCACCAGTGACCCCCGGACAGGGGGAGGTCTGAAGGAGACCCAGTACTTC
CATSDPRTGGGLKETQYF
>-|TRBJ2-7|many|TRBV15
TGTGCCACCGAGTTGGGGGTGTCGAACTCCTACGAGCAGTACTTC
CATELGVSNSYEQYF
>TRBD2|TRBJ2-7|many|TRBV4-3
TGCGCCAGCAGCCAAGATACGCTAGCGGGAGTAAACGAGCAGTACTTC
CASSQDTLAGVNEQYF
>TRBD2|TRBJ2-1|many|TRBV18
TGTGCCAGCTCACCCCTCGGACTAGCGGGAGGGACGAATGAGCAGTTCTTC
CASSPLGLAGGTNEQFF
>-|TRBJ1-5|many|TRBV20-1
TGCAGTGCTAGAGTAAGCTCCGACTTTGAGGGCAGCGGGTATCAGCCCCAGCATTTT
CSARVSSDFEGSGYQPQHF
>-|TRBJ1-1|many|TRBV6-2/TRBV6-3
TGTGCCAGCAGTCTGATGCGGGCCACTGAAGCTTTCTTT
CASSLMRATEAFF